This T cell receptor (beta chain) derives from a study of T cells in Graves' hyperthyroidism and ophthalmopathy. Amplified TCR beta CDR3 regions came from RNA transcripts. HTBI primers were used for first-round RT-PCR of the TCR CDR3. TCRdb called the multiplex PCR reads again in MiXCR, with one record for every CDR3 protein. The profile shows roughly 520,000 distinct CDR3 sequences, roughly a quarter of them singletons. Deletions cut 2 bases from V and 3 bases from J, with 7 bases between. Germline CDR1 and CDR2: MNHNS and SASEGT. The CDR3 runs 13 residues. Each diagnosis drew on symptoms, thyroxine, TRAb, thyroid ultrasound and orbital computed tomography findings. The PBMCs studied were ones that came from about 9.9 ml fresh peripheral blood. Details on this clonotype: What it recognizes is unknown.

Findings of the study overall: Blood samples included most of the expanded thyroid clonotypes exceeding 0.001.

The rearrangement joins TRBV6-1 to TRBJ2-5; D unclear. Material: blood. The clonotype comes from a woman aged 30 to 39 with Graves' ophthalmopathy. The DNA for the CDR3 is TGTGCCAGCAGTGAACTCATGGAAGAGACCCAGTACTTC. Translation: CASSELMEETQYF.